The entry below gives a single T cell receptor beta chain sequence along with its context. Its antigen is not identified. Every patient had relapsed following autologous stem cell transplantation, and cohorts differed in brentuximab vedotin exposure. Best response was recorded as complete response, partial response or progressive disease. The data were obtained in a study of PD-1 blockade in classical Hodgkin lymphoma. Germline assignment: CDR1 MNHNS and CDR2 SASEGT. Trimming removed 4 bases from V and 6 bases from J, with 16 bases in between. The length of the CDR3 is 16 residues. General study results and limits: Reports described newly diagnosed patients as having lower baseline TCR diversity than healthy donors. Some patients began nivolumab under 1 year after ASCT. These patients were excluded from later analyses.

Only in-frame clones appear in the TCRdb table, and some are missing; sequencing was by immunoSEQ multiplex PCR. The data show about 100,000 clones, with roughly 83% seen just once and more than 10% held by the top ten. This chain connects TRBV6-1 to TRBJ2-6; no reliable D call. The starting material was peripheral blood mononuclear cells (PBMCs), obtained at baseline. This TCR was recovered from a human donor with classical Hodgkin lymphoma. The CDR3 DNA reads as TGTGCCAGCAGTGGGATAAACACCCCTGAGGCCAACGTCCTGACTTTC. It is translated as CASSGINTPEANVLTF.